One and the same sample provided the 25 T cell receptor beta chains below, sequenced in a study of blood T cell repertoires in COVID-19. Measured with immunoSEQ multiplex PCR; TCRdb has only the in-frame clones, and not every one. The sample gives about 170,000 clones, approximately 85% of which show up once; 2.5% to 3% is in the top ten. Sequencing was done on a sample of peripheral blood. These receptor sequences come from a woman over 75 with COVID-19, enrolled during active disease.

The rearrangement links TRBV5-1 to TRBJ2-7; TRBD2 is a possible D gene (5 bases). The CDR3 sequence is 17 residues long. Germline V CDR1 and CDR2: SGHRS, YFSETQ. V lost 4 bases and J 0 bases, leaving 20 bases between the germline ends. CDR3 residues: CASSRGSQGQSSYEQYF. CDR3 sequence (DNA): TGCGCCAGCAGCCGGGGTTCTCAAGGGCAGTCCTCCTACGAGCAGTACTTC.

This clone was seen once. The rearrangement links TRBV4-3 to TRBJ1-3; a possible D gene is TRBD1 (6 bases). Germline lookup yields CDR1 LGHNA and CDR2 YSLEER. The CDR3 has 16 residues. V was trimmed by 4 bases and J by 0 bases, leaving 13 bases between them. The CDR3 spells CASSLDRSPSGNTIYF. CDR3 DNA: TGCGCCAGCAGCCTAGACAGGTCCCCCTCTGGAAACACCATATATTTT.

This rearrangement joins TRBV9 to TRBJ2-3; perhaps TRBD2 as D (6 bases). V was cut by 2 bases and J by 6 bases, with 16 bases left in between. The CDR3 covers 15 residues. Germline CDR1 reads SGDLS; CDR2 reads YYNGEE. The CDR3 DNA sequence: TGTGCCAGCAGCGTTTTTGGAGGGGCGGGCGATACGCAGTATTTT. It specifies CASSVFGGAGDTQYF.

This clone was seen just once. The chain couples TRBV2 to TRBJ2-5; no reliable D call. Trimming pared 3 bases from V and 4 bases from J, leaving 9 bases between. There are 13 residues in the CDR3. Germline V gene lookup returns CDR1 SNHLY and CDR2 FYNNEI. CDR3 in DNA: TGTGCCAGCAGTGATTTGGCTCGAGAGACCCAGTACTTC. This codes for CASSDLARETQYF.

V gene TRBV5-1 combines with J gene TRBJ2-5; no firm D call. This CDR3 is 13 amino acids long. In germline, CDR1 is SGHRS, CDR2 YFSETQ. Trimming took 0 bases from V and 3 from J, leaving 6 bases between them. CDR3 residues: CASSLGREETQYF. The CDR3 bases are TGCGCCAGCAGCTTGGGGAGAGAAGAGACCCAGTACTTC.

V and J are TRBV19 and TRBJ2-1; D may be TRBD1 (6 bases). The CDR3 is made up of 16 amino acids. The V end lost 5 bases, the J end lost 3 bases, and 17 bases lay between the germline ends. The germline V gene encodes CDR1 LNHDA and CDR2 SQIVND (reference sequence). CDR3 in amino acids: CASSLPRGMGYNEQFF. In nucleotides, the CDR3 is TGTGCCAGTAGTCTACCGAGGGGGATGGGCTACAATGAGCAGTTCTTC.

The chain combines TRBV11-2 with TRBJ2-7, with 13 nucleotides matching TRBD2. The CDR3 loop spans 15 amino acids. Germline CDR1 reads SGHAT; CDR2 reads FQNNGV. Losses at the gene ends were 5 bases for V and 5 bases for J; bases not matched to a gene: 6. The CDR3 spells CASSPRTSGSHEQYF. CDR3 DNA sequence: TGTGCCAGCAGCCCCAGGACTAGCGGGAGCCACGAGCAGTACTTC.

CDR3: CASSPPDREGGYTF. In DNA, the CDR3 is TGTGCCAGCAGCCCCCCGGACAGGGAGGGGGGCTACACCTTC. The chain recombines TRBV14 with TRBJ1-2, with 8 bases lining up with TRBD1. The CDR3 is 14 amino acids. V gave up 4 bases and J gave up 8 bases; unmatched junction bases: 9. Germline loops: CDR1 SGHDN, CDR2 FVKESK.

The CDR3 loop reads CASSSVGSGLVSPLHF. The DNA for the CDR3 is TGTGCCAGCAGCTCGGTAGGGTCAGGGCTGGTTTCACCCCTCCACTTT. The rearrangement joins TRBV5-4 to TRBJ1-6; weak D call: TRBD1 (5 bases). With 3 bases removed from V and 9 bases from J, the gap between germline ends came to 19 bases. The germline gives CDR1 SGHNT, CDR2 YYREEE (reference sequence). This CDR3 spans 16 amino acids.

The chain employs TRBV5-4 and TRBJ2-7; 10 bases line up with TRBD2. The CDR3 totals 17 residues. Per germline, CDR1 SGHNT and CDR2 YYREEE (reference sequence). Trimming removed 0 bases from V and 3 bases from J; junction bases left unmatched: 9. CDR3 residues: CASSLAVAGGWSYEQYF. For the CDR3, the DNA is TGTGCCAGCAGCTTGGCCGTAGCGGGGGGCTGGAGCTACGAGCAGTACTTC.

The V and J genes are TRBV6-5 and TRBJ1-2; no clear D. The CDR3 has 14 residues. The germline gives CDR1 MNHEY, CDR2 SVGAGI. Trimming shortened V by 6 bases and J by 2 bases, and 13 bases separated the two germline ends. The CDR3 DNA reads TGTGCCAGCAGCCGTACTGACACGAACTATGGCTACACCTTC. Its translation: CASSRTDTNYGYTF.

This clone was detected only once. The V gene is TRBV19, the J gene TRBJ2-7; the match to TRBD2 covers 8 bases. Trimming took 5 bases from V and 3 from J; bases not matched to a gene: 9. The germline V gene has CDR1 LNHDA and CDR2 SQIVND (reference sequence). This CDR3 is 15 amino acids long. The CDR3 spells CASSPRSGGLYEQYF. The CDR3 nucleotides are TGTGCCAGTAGTCCCAGGAGCGGGGGTCTCTACGAGCAGTACTTC. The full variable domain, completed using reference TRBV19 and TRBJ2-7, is DGGITQSPKYLFRKEGQNVTLSCEQNLNHDAMYWYRQDPGQGLRLIYYSQIVNDFQKGDIAEGYSVSREKKESFPLTVTSAQKNPTAFYLCASSPRSGGLYEQYFGPGTRLTVT.

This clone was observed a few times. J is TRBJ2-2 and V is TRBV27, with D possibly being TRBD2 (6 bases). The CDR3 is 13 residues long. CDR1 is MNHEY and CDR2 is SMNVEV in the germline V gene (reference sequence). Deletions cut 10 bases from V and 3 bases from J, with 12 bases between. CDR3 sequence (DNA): TGTGCCACTGCGGGACTTTACACCGGGGAGCTGTTTTTT. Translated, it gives CATAGLYTGELFF.

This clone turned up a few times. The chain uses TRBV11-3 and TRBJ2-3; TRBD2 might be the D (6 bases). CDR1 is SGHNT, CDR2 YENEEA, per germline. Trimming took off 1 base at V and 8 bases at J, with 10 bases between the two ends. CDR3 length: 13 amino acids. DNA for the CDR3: TGTGCCAGCAGCTTAGGGAGGGTCGGTACGCAGTATTTT. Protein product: CASSLGRVGTQYF.

The CDR3 loop reads CAWSRLAFTDTQYF. CDR3 sequence (DNA): TGTGCCTGGAGTCGACTGGCCTTCACAGATACGCAGTATTTT. The chain uses TRBV30 and TRBJ2-3; no definite D call. The CDR3 is made up of 14 amino acids. V was shortened by 2 bases and J by 2 bases, with 11 bases between the two germline ends. Germline assignment: CDR1 GTSNPN and CDR2 SVGIG (reference sequence).

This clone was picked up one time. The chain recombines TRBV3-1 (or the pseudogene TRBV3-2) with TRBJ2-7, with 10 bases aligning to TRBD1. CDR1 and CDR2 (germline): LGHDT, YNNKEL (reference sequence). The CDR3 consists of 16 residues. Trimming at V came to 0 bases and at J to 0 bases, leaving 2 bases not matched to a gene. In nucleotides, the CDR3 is TGTGCCAGCAGCCAAGATTGGACAGGGGGCTCCTACGAGCAGTACTTC. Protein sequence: CASSQDWTGGSYEQYF.

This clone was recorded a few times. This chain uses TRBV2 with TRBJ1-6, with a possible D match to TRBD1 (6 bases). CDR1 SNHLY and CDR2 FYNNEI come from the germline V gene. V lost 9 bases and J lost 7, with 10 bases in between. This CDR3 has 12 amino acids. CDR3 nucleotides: TGTGCCAGAAGAAGGGGGAATTCACCCCTCCACTTT. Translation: CARRRGNSPLHF.

The CDR3 loop reads CASSASGNSYEQYF. CDR3 DNA: TGTGCCAGTAGTGCAAGCGGGAACTCCTACGAGCAGTACTTC. The chain combines TRBV19 with TRBJ2-7; 7 bases map to TRBD2. J lost 0 bases, V lost 5 bases, and 4 bases had no gene match. CDR1 is LNHDA, CDR2 SQIVND, per germline (reference sequence). The CDR3 has 14 amino acids.

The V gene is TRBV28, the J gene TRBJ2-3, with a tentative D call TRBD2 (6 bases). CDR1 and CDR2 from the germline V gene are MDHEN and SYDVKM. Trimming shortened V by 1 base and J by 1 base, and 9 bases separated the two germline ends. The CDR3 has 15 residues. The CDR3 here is CASSLFGGGTDTQYF. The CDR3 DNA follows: TGTGCCAGCAGTTTATTCGGAGGGGGCACAGATACGCAGTATTTT. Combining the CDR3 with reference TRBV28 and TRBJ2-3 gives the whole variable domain DVKVTQSSRYLVKRTGEKVFLECVQDMDHENMFWYRQDPGLGLRLIYFSYDVKMKEKGDIPEGYSVSREKKERFSLILESASTNQTSMYLCASSLFGGGTDTQYFGPGTRLTVL.

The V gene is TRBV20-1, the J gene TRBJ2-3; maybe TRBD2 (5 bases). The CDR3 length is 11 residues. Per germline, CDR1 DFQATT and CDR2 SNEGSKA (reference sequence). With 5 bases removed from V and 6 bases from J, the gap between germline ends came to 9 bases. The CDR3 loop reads CSAHRGDTQYF. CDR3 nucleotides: TGCAGTGCTCATCGAGGGGATACGCAGTATTTT.

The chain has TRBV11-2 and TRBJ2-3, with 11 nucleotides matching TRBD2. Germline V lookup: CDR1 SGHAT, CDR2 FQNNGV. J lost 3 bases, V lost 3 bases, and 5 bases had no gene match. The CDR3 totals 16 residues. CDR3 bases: TGTGCCAGCAGCTTGGATAGCGGGGGGGCAACAGATACGCAGTATTTT. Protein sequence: CASSLDSGGATDTQYF.

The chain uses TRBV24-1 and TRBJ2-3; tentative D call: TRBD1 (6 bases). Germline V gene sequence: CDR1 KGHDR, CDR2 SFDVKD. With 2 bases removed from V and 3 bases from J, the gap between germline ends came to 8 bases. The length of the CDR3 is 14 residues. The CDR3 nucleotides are TGTGCCACCAGTGATTCAAGGGGGACAGATACGCAGTATTTT. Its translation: CATSDSRGTDTQYF.

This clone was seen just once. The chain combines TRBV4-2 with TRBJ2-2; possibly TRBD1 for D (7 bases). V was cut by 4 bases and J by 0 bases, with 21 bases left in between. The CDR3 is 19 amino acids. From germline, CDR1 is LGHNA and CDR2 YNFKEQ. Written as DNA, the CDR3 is TGTGCCAGCAGCCGCCTGAGGAGGGGGCGGGCCGCGAACACCGGGGAGCTGTTTTTT. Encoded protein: CASSRLRRGRAANTGELFF.

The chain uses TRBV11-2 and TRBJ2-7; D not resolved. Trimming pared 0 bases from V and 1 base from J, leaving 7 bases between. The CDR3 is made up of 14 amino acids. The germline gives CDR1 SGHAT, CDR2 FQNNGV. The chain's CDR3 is CASSLDRFSYEQYF. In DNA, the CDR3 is TGTGCCAGCAGCTTAGACAGGTTTTCCTACGAGCAGTACTTC. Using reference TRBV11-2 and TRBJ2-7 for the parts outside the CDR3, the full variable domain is EAGVAQSPRYKIIEKRQSVAFWCNPISGHATLYWYQQILGQGPKLLIQFQNNGVVDDSQLPKDRFSAERLKGVDSTLKIQPAKLEDSAVYLCASSLDRFSYEQYFGPGTRLTVT.

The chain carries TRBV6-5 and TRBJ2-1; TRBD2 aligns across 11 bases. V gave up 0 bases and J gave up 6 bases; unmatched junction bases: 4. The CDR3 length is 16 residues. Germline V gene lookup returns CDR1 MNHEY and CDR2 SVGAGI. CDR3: CASSYSGLAGGNEQFF. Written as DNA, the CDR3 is TGTGCCAGCAGTTACTCGGGGCTAGCGGGGGGCAATGAGCAGTTCTTC.